Presented here are 17 T cell receptor beta chains from one specimen sequenced in a study of early T cells in non-severe SARS-CoV-2 infection. TCRdb passed the 5' RACE reads through MiXCR, listing each CDR3 protein once. The table lists approximately 110,000 distinct CDR3 sequences, under 15% of them singletons, with about a fifth in the top ten. The specimen sequenced was whole blood. These receptors all stem from an adult who was a healthcare worker with PCR-confirmed SARS-CoV-2 infection or an uninfected control (not recorded which).

In this sample, this clonotype turned up a few times. The CDR3 coding sequence is TGCAGTGCTAGAGCTCAGAAGTTAACTGAAGCTTTCTTT. Residues: CSARAQKLTEAFF. This sequence joins TRBV20-1 and TRBJ1-1; D is uncertain. The CDR3 loop spans 13 amino acids. V lost 1 base to trimming and J lost 5 bases, with 11 bases between them. In germline, CDR1 is DFQATT, CDR2 SNEGSKA (reference sequence).

The chain joins TRBV5-1 to TRBJ1-1; a weak D match, TRBD1 (5 bases). V was pared by 2 bases and J by 0 bases, with 8 bases between. Germline-derived CDR1 and CDR2 are SGHRS and YFSETQ. CDR3 length: 14 amino acids. The DNA for the CDR3 is TGCGCCAGCAGCTTACGACAGTTGAACACTGAAGCTTTCTTT. This encodes CASSLRQLNTEAFF.

This clonotype was observed many times. The junction differs from germline at one of its ends, possibly a read error. V gene TRBV7-9 combines with J gene TRBJ2-1, with TRBD2 identical over 8 bases. The germline CDR1 and CDR2 sequences are SEHNR and FQNEAQ (reference sequence). The CDR3 has 14 amino acids. CDR3 DNA sequence: TGTGCCAGCAGCCTAGCGGGCTCCTACAATGAGCAGTTCTTC. As protein: CASSLAGSYNEQFF.

This clonotype was counted only a few times. This rearrangement joins TRBV29-1 to TRBJ1-2, with D possibly matching TRBD1 (6 bases). Germline CDR1 reads SQVTM; CDR2 reads ANQGSEA. The CDR3 consists of 12 residues. The germline V and J ends were trimmed by 5 bases and 4 bases, with 11 bases remaining between them. The CDR3 DNA reads as TGCAGCGTTAACCAGGGGACCTATGGCTACACCTTC. This sequence encodes CSVNQGTYGYTF.

This clonotype was counted ten times or more. The V call is TRBV20-1, the J call TRBJ1-5; tentative D call: TRBD1 (6 bases). V lost 4 bases to trimming and J lost 1 base, with 17 bases between them. Germline CDR1 DFQATT, CDR2 SNEGSKA (reference sequence). CDR3 length: 16 amino acids. The CDR3 sequence: CSATGTRLVSNQPQHF. Written as DNA, the CDR3 is TGCAGTGCTACCGGGACAAGACTTGTAAGCAATCAGCCCCAGCATTTT.

This clonotype was observed at least ten times. This rearrangement joins TRBV18 to TRBJ1-1, with D unresolved. Germline values: CDR1 KGHSH, CDR2 LQKENI. V shed 3 bases and J shed 1 base, with 12 bases lying between them. The CDR3 totals 15 residues. The CDR3 here is CASSPPGYGNTEAFF. CDR3 DNA sequence: TGTGCCAGCTCACCGCCCGGATACGGGAACACTGAAGCTTTCTTT.

This clonotype was counted many times. The chain uses TRBV5-1 and TRBJ2-1, with 8 positions matching TRBD2. CDR1 SGHRS and CDR2 YFSETQ come from the germline V gene. The CDR3 loop spans 14 amino acids. The junction had 8 bases not matched to a gene; V was cut back by 6 bases and J by 6 bases. CDR3 DNA: TGCGCCAGCACCTTAGGGACTAGTGGCAATGAGCAGTTCTTC. This gives the protein CASTLGTSGNEQFF.

This chain joins TRBV10-3 and TRBJ1-4; possibly TRBD1 for D (5 bases). In germline, CDR1 is ENHRY, CDR2 SYGVKD. The V end was cut by 6 bases, the J end by 8 bases, with 19 bases between. This CDR3 is 15 amino acids long. CDR3 loop: CAIRPSMGRGEKLFF. The CDR3, as DNA: TGTGCCATCAGACCGTCTATGGGTCGGGGCGAAAAACTGTTTTTT.

This clonotype was recorded at least ten times. This rearrangement joins TRBV7-3 to TRBJ2-6; no firm D call. V gave up 1 base and J gave up 1 base, with 17 bases separating them. The length of the CDR3 is 19 residues. CDR1 SGHTA and CDR2 FQGTGA come from the germline V gene. The CDR3 loop reads CASSLRAGDVTSGANVLTF. The CDR3 DNA is TGTGCCAGCAGCTTAAGGGCAGGCGATGTAACTTCTGGGGCCAACGTCCTGACTTTC.

This clonotype was recorded a few times. CDR3 in DNA: TGTGCCAGCAGCCAAAGGACCGGAGAGGGGCAGTACTTC. This encodes CASSQRTGEGQYF. The rearrangement links TRBV3-1 to TRBJ2-7, with D tentatively TRBD2 (5 bases). Trimming shortened V by 2 bases and J by 9 bases, and 14 bases separated the two germline ends. The germline V gene encodes CDR1 LGHDT and CDR2 YNNKEL (reference sequence). The CDR3 consists of 13 residues.

CDR3 amino acids: CATTRNDGNTEAFF. For the CDR3, the DNA is TGCGCCACCACGAGAAATGACGGGAACACTGAAGCTTTCTTT. V usage is TRBV5-1 and J usage is TRBJ1-1; no reliable D call. From germline, CDR1 is SGHRS and CDR2 YFSETQ. There are 14 residues in the CDR3. Trimming left V 9 bases short and J 1 base short, with 16 bases between. The full variable domain, completed using reference TRBV5-1 and TRBJ1-1, is KAGVTQTPRYLIKTRGQQVTLSCSPISGHRSVSWYQQTPGQGLQFLFEYFSETQRNKGNFPGRFSGRQFSNSRSEMNVSTLELGDSALYLCATTRNDGNTEAFFGQGTRLTVV.

In this sample, this clonotype turned up a few times. The genes are TRBV10-3 and TRBJ2-6, with D unresolved. Germline loops: CDR1 ENHRY, CDR2 SYGVKD. The germline V and J ends were trimmed by 0 bases and 0 bases, with 6 bases remaining between them. This CDR3 has 16 residues. The CDR3 reads CAISESGYSGANVLTF. CDR3 in DNA: TGTGCCATCAGTGAGTCCGGGTACTCTGGGGCCAACGTCCTGACTTTC.

The chain has TRBV12-3 or TRBV12-4 and TRBJ2-7, with D unclear. CDR3 length equals 12 residues. Trimming took 1 base from V and 9 from J, leaving 10 bases between them. This CDR3 reads CASSLGLPLQYF. The CDR3 DNA reads TGTGCCAGCAGTTTAGGCCTTCCTCTGCAGTACTTC.

This sequence joins TRBV9 and TRBJ1-1; D gene ambiguous. This CDR3 contains 12 residues. Germline CDR1 reads SGDLS; CDR2 reads YYNGEE. V was pared by 4 bases and J by 8 bases, with 12 bases between. The CDR3 sequence: CASSPPYGEAFF. CDR3 coding DNA: TGTGCCAGCAGCCCCCCCTATGGGGAAGCTTTCTTT.

The sample holds a few counts of this clonotype. The chain has TRBV11-2 and TRBJ1-2; D ambiguous. V was cut by 6 bases and J by 6 bases, with 17 bases left in between. CDR3 size: 14 residues. Germline assignment: CDR1 SGHAT and CDR2 FQNNGV. CDR3 in DNA: TGTGCCAGCAGTAAGGACCTCCAGGCCGATGGCTACACCTTC. It is translated as CASSKDLQADGYTF.

The chain has TRBV20-1 and TRBJ2-4; D perhaps matches TRBD2 (5 bases). V lost 6 bases and J 5 bases, leaving 11 bases between the germline ends. The length of the CDR3 is 12 residues. Germline CDR1 and CDR2: DFQATT and SNEGSKA (reference sequence). The CDR3 here is CSATADQNIQYF. The CDR3 coding sequence is TGCAGTGCCACAGCGGATCAAAACATTCAGTACTTC.

This chain connects TRBV11-2 to TRBJ2-2; the D gene is possibly TRBD2 (5 bases). CDR1 is SGHAT, CDR2 FQNNGV, per germline. The CDR3 is 14 amino acids. V gave up 5 bases and J gave up 4 bases, with 11 bases separating them. For the CDR3, the DNA is TGTGCCAGCAGCGCGGACTTATTCACCGGGGAGCTGTTTTTT. As protein: CASSADLFTGELFF.